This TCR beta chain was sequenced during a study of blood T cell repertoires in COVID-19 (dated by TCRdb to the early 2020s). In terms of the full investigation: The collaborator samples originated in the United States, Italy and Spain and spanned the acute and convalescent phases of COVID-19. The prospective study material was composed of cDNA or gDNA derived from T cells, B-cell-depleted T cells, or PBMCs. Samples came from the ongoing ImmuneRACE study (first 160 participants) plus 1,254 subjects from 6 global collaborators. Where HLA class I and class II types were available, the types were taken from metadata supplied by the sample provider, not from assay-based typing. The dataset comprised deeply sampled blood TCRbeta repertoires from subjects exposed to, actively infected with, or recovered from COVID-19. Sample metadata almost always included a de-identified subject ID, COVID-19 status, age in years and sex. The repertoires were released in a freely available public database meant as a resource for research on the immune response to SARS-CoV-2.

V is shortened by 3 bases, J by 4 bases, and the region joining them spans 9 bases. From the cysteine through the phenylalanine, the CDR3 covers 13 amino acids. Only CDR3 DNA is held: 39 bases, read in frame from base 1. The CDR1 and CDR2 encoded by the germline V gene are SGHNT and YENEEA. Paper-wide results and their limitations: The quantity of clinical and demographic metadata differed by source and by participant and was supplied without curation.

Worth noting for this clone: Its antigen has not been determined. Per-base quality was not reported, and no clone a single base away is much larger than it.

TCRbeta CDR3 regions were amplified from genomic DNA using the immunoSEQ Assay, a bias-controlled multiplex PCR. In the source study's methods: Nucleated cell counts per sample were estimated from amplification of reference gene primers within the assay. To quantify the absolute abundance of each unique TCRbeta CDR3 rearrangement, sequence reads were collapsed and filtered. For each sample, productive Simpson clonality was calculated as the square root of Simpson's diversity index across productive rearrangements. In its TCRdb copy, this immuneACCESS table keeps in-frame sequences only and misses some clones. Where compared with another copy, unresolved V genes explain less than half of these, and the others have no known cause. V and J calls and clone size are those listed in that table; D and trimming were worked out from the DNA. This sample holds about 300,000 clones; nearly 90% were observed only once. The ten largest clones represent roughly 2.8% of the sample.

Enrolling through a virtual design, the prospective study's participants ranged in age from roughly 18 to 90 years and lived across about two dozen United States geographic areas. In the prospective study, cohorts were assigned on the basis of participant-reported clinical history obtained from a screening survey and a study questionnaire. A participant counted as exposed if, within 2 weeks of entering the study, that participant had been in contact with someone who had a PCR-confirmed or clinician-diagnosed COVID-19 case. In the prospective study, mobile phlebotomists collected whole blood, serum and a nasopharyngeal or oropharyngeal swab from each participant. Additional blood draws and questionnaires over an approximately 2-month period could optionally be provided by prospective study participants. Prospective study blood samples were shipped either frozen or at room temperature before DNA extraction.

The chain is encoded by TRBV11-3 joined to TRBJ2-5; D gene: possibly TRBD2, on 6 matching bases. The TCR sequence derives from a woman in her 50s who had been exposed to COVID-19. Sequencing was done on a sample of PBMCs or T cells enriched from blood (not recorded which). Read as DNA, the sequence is TGTGCCAGCAGCTTGGGACTCAGAGAGACCCAGTACTTC. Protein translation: CASSLGLRETQYF.